This T cell receptor beta chain was obtained from a study of chemoradiotherapy in HPV16-positive cancers. Study results and caveats: Non-HPV-specific T cells did not expand in tumors during treatment, whereas candidate HPV-specific clones and E7-related motifs did.

TCRdb keeps only in-frame clones here, not all; method: immunoSEQ multiplex PCR. The sample contains more than 10,000 clones, about 85% of which appear only once. As concerns this clone: The antigen is undetermined.

Germline V lookup: CDR1 GTSNPN, CDR2 SVGIG (reference sequence). J lost 5 bases, V lost 8 bases, and 2 bases had no gene match. The CDR3 is 12 amino acids. The chain uses TRBV30 and TRBJ2-2; 10 nucleotides agree with TRBD1. This sequence was found in a human donor with HPV-associated anogenital cancer. This material consisted of blood, taken from a patient who underwent chemoradiotherapy. DNA for the CDR3: TGTGCCGGGACAGGGGTAACCGGGGAGCTGTTTTTT. Protein: CAGTGVTGELFF.